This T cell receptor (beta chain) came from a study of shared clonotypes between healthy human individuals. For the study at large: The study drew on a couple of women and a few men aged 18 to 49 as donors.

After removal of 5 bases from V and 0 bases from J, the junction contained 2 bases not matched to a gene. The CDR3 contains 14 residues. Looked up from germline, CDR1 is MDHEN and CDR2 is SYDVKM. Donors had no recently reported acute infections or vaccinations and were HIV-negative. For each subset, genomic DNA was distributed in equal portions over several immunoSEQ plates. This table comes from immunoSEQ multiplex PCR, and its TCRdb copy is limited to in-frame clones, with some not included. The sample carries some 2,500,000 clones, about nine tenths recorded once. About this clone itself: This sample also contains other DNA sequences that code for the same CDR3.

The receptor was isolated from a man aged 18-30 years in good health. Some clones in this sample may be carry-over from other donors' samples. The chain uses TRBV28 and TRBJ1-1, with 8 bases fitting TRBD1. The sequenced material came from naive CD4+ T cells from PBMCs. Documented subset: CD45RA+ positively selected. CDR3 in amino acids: CASSTGGLNTEAFF. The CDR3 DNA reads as TGTGCCAGCAGTACAGGGGGGTTGAACACTGAAGCTTTCTTT.